The T cell receptor (beta chain) under discussion was sequenced for a study of monozygotic twins with inflammatory bowel disease. The germline CDR1 and CDR2 sequences are SGHRS and YFSETQ. The CDR3 is made up of 18 amino acids. UMIs containing a 6-nucleotide sample barcode were added via template switching. TCRdb re-called the 5' RACE reads and catalogs CDR3 proteins one per entry, DNA excluded. The sample table sets out a few hundred thousand distinct CDR3 sequences. The rearrangement links TRBV5-1 to TRBJ2-5; the D call of TRBD1 rests on TCRdb alone, since no DNA is present to check it. Sequencing used blood. The TCR originated in a human donor with ulcerative colitis or Crohn's disease, or a healthy co-twin of an affected twin (not recorded which). The CDR3 loop reads CASSAGTGGPGLQETQYF.